Each of the 26 T cell receptor beta chains below was sequenced from the same sample in a study of CXCR3-negative and CXCR3-positive naive CD8 T cells. Study results and limitations: The study found more hydrophobic TRB CDR3s in CXCR3-positive naive cells than in CXCR3-negative naive cells.

Their antigens are not known. The TRB libraries of cDNA were built by UMI-labeled 5' RACE. TCRdb re-called the 5' RACE reads and gives one entry per CDR3 protein, without DNA. The sample's table shows fewer than 90,000 distinct CDR3 sequences. Sequences were obtained from naive CXCR3+ CD8+ T cells from blood. The subset is: CD45RO-CCR7+CD27+CD95- naive CD8+ T cells expressing CXCR3 (TNR3+). The receptors originated from a human donor in good health. Some clones in this sample may be carry-over from other donors' samples.

The gene calls are TRBV28 and TRBJ1-1; TCRdb's D call of TRBD1 is untestable without DNA. This CDR3 region has 15 residues. Germline V gene data show CDR1 as MDHEN and CDR2 as SYDVKM. CDR3 in amino acids: CASKSGRGFFTEAFF.

The rearrangement uses TRBV4-2 and TRBJ2-1; TCRdb's assignment of TRBD1 cannot be checked, as there is no DNA. This CDR3 has 14 amino acids. Germline CDR1 is LGHNA and CDR2 is YNFKEQ. The chain's CDR3 is CASSQTAGGQEQFF.

The gene calls are TRBV12-2 and TRBJ2-4; TCRdb calls TRBD2, which cannot be checked without DNA. TRBV12-2 is tagged as a pseudogene. The CDR3 covers 20 residues. CDR3 loop: CASRFAGTSGRLRAKNIQYF.

J is TRBJ1-1 and V is TRBV4-3; TCRdb indicates TRBD1, and absent DNA this call remains unverified. The length of the CDR3 is 15 residues. CDR1 LGHNA and CDR2 YSLEER come from the germline V gene. CDR3 sequence reads: CASSQDIGGPGEAFF.

The gene calls are TRBV29-1 and TRBJ2-3; absent DNA, TCRdb's TRBD1 call cannot be checked. CDR1 and CDR2 from the germline V gene are SQVTM and ANQGSEA. The CDR3 extends over 15 amino acids. CDR3: CSVEGTGTSADTQYF.

The V call is TRBV7-9, the J call TRBJ2-7; TCRdb indicates TRBD1, and absent DNA this call remains unverified. CDR3 size: 14 residues. Germline assignment: CDR1 SEHNR and CDR2 FQNEAQ (reference sequence). The chain's CDR3 is CASRSTGNKYEQYF.

The chain is built from TRBV5-5 and TRBJ2-1; the D gene TCRdb calls, TRBD2, cannot be checked with no DNA. Germline CDR1 and CDR2: SGHKS and YYEKEE (reference sequence). The CDR3 runs to 17 residues. The chain's CDR3 is CASSSYLAGGSYNEQFF.

The genes are TRBV5-1 and TRBJ2-5; lacking DNA, the TRBD1 call made by TCRdb goes unchecked. CDR1 and CDR2 from the germline V gene are SGHRS and YFSETQ. This CDR3 has 16 amino acids. CDR3 region: CASSLEGGGYEETQYF.

The chain carries TRBV28 and TRBJ2-5; absent DNA, TCRdb's TRBD1 call cannot be checked. This CDR3 region has 16 residues. Germline CDR1 MDHEN, CDR2 SYDVKM. The CDR3: CASTTTENYPQETQYF.

The V and J genes are TRBV14 and TRBJ2-1; with no DNA, the TCRdb D assignment of TRBD1 cannot be verified. Germline loops: CDR1 SGHDN, CDR2 FVKESK. This CDR3 is 16 amino acids long. The CDR3 reads CASSQTGRTSYNEQFF.

V gene TRBV4-1 combines with J gene TRBJ1-1; TCRdb outputs TRBD1, but without DNA this stays unchecked. This CDR3 region has 14 residues. CDR1 MGHRA and CDR2 YSYEKL come from the germline V gene. The CDR3 here is CASSQEGATKYAFF.

This sequence joins TRBV7-2 and TRBJ2-3; the TCRdb D gene call, TRBD2, has no DNA to confirm it. Looked up from germline, CDR1 is SGHTA and CDR2 is FQGNSA. This CDR3 spans 18 amino acids. The CDR3 region is CASSAVPSGGAATDTQYF.

The J gene is TRBJ2-7, the V gene TRBV28; there is no DNA to check the TCRdb D call of TRBD2. Germline CDR1 MDHEN, CDR2 SYDVKM. The CDR3 is made up of 14 amino acids. CDR3 sequence: CASRPTSATYEQYF.

V is TRBV25-1 and J is TRBJ1-1. This CDR3 comprises 12 residues. Germline V gene lookup returns CDR1 MGHDK and CDR2 SYGVNS. This CDR3 is CASSGGRTEAFF.

The chain links TRBV28 to TRBJ1-6; checking the TCRdb D call of TRBD1 is not possible without DNA. Germline V gene sequence: CDR1 MDHEN, CDR2 SYDVKM. This CDR3 has 14 residues. The CDR3 sequence is CASSLTGTHSPLHF.

The rearrangement uses TRBV21-1 and TRBJ1-5. TRBV21-1 is a known pseudogene. This CDR3 region has 12 residues. CDR3 amino acids: CASRKGNQPQHF.

The V call is TRBV14, the J call TRBJ2-3; TCRdb calls TRBD1, which cannot be checked without DNA. This CDR3 region has 16 residues. The V gene's germline CDR1 is SGHDN and CDR2 FVKESK. This CDR3 reads CASSRRGKTSTDTQYF.

The chain couples TRBV5-5 to TRBJ2-1; TCRdb lists TRBD2, though no DNA is available to test this call. Per the germline V gene, CDR1 is SGHKS and CDR2 is YYEKEE (reference sequence). CDR3 length: 20 amino acids. The CDR3 sequence: CASSLTGVGLAGGGKDEQFF.

The chain has TRBV9 and TRBJ1-1. Per the germline V gene, CDR1 is SGDLS and CDR2 is YYNGEE. The CDR3 contains 12 residues. The CDR3 loop reads CASSPRSTEAFF.

The chain has TRBV3-1 and TRBJ2-7; TCRdb designates TRBD2, a call that cannot be tested without DNA. Germline V gene sequence: CDR1 LGHDT, CDR2 YNNKEL (reference sequence). The CDR3 extends over 13 amino acids. The chain's CDR3 is CASSLREGYEQYF.

This chain joins TRBV28 and TRBJ2-3; TCRdb calls TRBD1, which cannot be checked without DNA. The CDR3 contains 14 residues. Germline V gene data show CDR1 as MDHEN and CDR2 as SYDVKM. Here the CDR3 reads CASSPARGQDTQYF.

V usage is TRBV27 and J usage is TRBJ2-1; no DNA is available, so the TRBD2 call from TCRdb remains unchecked. The CDR3 has 17 amino acids. The germline V gene has CDR1 MNHEY and CDR2 SMNVEV (reference sequence). CDR3 amino acids: CASSFLLSLAESNEQFF.

This chain links TRBV29-1 with TRBJ2-7. Germline values: CDR1 SQVTM, CDR2 ANQGSEA. The CDR3 covers 13 residues. The CDR3 is CSVEADGTYEQYF.

CDR3 region: CASSSPGQGFYEQYF. The gene calls are TRBV13 and TRBJ2-7; without DNA, the TCRdb call of TRBD1 cannot be checked. The CDR3 covers 15 residues. Germline V gives CDR1 PRHDT, CDR2 FYEKMQ (reference sequence).

The V gene is TRBV18, the J gene TRBJ2-7. CDR1 is KGHSH, CDR2 LQKENI, per germline. The CDR3 is made up of 14 amino acids. The CDR3 protein is CASSSRTVFYEQYF.

The rearrangement links TRBV2 to TRBJ2-7. This CDR3 is built from 14 residues. Germline V gene data show CDR1 as SNHLY and CDR2 as FYNNEI. CDR3 sequence: CASSEAGGLYEQYF. The complete variable domain, with remaining parts taken from reference TRBV2 and TRBJ2-7, reads EPEVTQTPSHQVTQMGQEVILRCVPISNHLYFYWYRQILGQKVEFLVSFYNNEISEKSEIFDDQFSVERPDGSNFTLKIRSTKLEDSAMYFCASSEAGGLYEQYFGPGTRLTVT.